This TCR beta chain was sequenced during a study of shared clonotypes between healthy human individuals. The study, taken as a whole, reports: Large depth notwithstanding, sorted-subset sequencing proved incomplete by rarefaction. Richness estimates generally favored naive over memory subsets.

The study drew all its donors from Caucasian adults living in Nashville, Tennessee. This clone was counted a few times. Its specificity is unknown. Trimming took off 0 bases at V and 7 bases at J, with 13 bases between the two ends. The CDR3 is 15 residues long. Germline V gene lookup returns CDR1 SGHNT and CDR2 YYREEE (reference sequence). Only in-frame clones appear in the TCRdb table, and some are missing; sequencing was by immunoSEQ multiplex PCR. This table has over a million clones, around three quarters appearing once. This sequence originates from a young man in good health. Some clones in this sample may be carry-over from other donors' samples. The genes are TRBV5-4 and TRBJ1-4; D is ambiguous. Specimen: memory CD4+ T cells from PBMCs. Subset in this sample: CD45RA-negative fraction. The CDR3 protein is CASSLAGTRSEKLFF. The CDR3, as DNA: TGTGCCAGCAGCTTGGCCGGCACCCGGAGTGAAAAACTGTTTTTT.